This passage covers 13 T cell receptor beta chains from one sample sequenced in a study of cytotoxic CD8 clonotypes in ibrutinib-treated CLL. The table came from immunoSEQ multiplex PCR; TCRdb's copy has only in-frame clones and leaves some out. The sample shows roughly 180,000 clones, 72% of them seen only once. The specimen comprised PBMCs, sampled after 24 months of ibrutinib treatment. Receptors originate from a human donor with chronic lymphocytic leukemia.

The chain joins TRBV30 to TRBJ2-7, with 8 positions matching TRBD1. Trimming cost V 1 base and J 6 bases; bases outside gene matches: 11. The CDR3 spans 15 residues. Germline CDR1 and CDR2: GTSNPN and SVGIG (reference sequence). The CDR3 region is CAWSDKTGAALEQYF. DNA for the CDR3: TGTGCCTGGAGTGACAAGACAGGGGCTGCTCTCGAGCAGTACTTC.

Only a few counts were recorded for this clone. V is TRBV7-9 and J is TRBJ2-7; TRBD2 agrees at 10 bases. The germline V gene encodes CDR1 SEHNR and CDR2 FQNEAQ (reference sequence). The CDR3 consists of 16 residues. With 5 bases clipped from V and 4 bases from J, the junction kept 11 bases outside the gene matches. The CDR3 reads CASSAPRAGGSYEQYF. CDR3 DNA sequence: TGTGCCAGCAGCGCCCCTCGAGCGGGAGGGTCGTACGAGCAGTACTTC.

This rearrangement joins TRBV5-1 to TRBJ2-1; 12 bases agree with TRBD2. J lost 5 bases, V lost 0 bases, and 9 bases had no gene match. The CDR3 spans 18 residues. CDR1 and CDR2 from the germline V gene are SGHRS and YFSETQ. The CDR3 coding sequence is TGCGCCAGCAGCTTGGCCACCCGGACTAGCGGGACTGACAATGAGCAGTTCTTC. It codes for CASSLATRTSGTDNEQFF.

This clone was observed a few times. The rearrangement joins TRBV2 to TRBJ1-2, with D perhaps TRBD1 (5 bases). The CDR3 has 16 residues. V was trimmed by 2 bases and J by 4 bases, leaving 17 bases between them. CDR1 is SNHLY, CDR2 FYNNEI, per germline. CDR3 DNA: TGTGCCAGCAGTGAAATCACGGTCGGGGCTGGCTATGGCTACACCTTC. Amino acid sequence: CASSEITVGAGYGYTF.

The chain uses TRBV29-1 and TRBJ2-7; D is uncertain. Germline V gene lookup returns CDR1 SQVTM and CDR2 ANQGSEA. This CDR3 comprises 12 residues. Trimming took off 1 base at V and 3 bases at J, with 7 bases between the two ends. This CDR3 is CSVEVTGYEQYF. CDR3 in DNA: TGCAGCGTTGAAGTCACGGGCTACGAGCAGTACTTC.

This clone was observed a few times. The chain employs TRBV19 and TRBJ1-2; D call uncertain. V lost 6 bases to trimming and J lost 3 bases, with 17 bases between them. CDR1 is LNHDA, CDR2 SQIVND, per germline (reference sequence). The CDR3 is 15 amino acids. CDR3 loop: CASRNTGQVDYGYTF. The CDR3 coding sequence is TGTGCCAGTAGAAATACCGGGCAGGTAGACTATGGCTACACCTTC.

This clone was observed a few times. J is TRBJ2-2 and V is TRBV7-2; 11 positions match TRBD2. With V trimmed by 1 base and J by 5 bases, 0 bases remained unmatched. In germline, CDR1 is SGHTA, CDR2 FQGNSA. The CDR3 loop spans 15 amino acids. CDR3 bases: TGTGCCAGCAGCTTAGGACTAGCGGGGACCGGGGAGCTGTTTTTT. Translated, it gives CASSLGLAGTGELFF.

This clone was detected only once. The chain employs TRBV7-2 and TRBJ2-7; TRBD1 agrees at 8 bases. Germline-derived CDR1 and CDR2 are SGHTA and FQGNSA. The V gene end was trimmed by 6 bases and the J gene end by 2 bases; junction bases not matched to a gene: 9. The CDR3 sequence is 15 residues long. The CDR3 here is CASRLYDRGPYEQYF. The CDR3 DNA reads as TGTGCCAGCAGATTATATGACAGGGGACCCTACGAGCAGTACTTC.

This rearrangement joins TRBV29-1 to TRBJ2-7; D not resolved. Trimming took off 4 bases at V and 2 bases at J, with 9 bases between the two ends. Looked up from germline, CDR1 is SQVTM and CDR2 is ANQGSEA. There are 12 residues in the CDR3. The CDR3, as DNA: TGCAGCGTTGGGGCTTCAACCTACGAGCAGTACTTC. This encodes CSVGASTYEQYF.

The chain joins TRBV4-2 to TRBJ2-1; 10 bases agree with TRBD2. With V trimmed by 1 base and J by 5 bases, 2 bases remained unmatched. Per the germline V gene, CDR1 is LGHNA and CDR2 is YNFKEQ. CDR3 size: 15 residues. In DNA, the CDR3 is TGTGCCAGCAGCCAAGGGACTAGCGGTGACAATGAGCAGTTCTTC. This codes for CASSQGTSGDNEQFF.

In this sample, this clone turned up once. The V and J genes are TRBV9 and TRBJ2-5, with D possibly TRBD1 on 6 matching bases. Trimming took off 2 bases at V and 1 base at J, with 12 bases between the two ends. Germline values: CDR1 SGDLS, CDR2 YYNGEE. This CDR3 spans 15 amino acids. The CDR3 loop reads CASSVQGNPQETQYF. For the CDR3, the DNA is TGTGCCAGCAGCGTTCAGGGGAACCCCCAAGAGACCCAGTACTTC.

V and J are TRBV19 and TRBJ2-7, with 16 positions matching TRBD2. CDR1 is LNHDA and CDR2 is SQIVND in the germline V gene (reference sequence). CDR3 length: 17 amino acids. With V trimmed by 6 bases and J by 5 bases, 10 bases remained unmatched. This chain's CDR3 is CASRPGLAGGPLHEQYF. The CDR3 nucleotides read TGTGCCAGTAGACCGGGACTAGCGGGAGGGCCTCTCCACGAGCAGTACTTC.

This clone came up once. The V gene is TRBV20-1, the J gene TRBJ1-2; D is unresolved. CDR1 DFQATT and CDR2 SNEGSKA come from the germline V gene (reference sequence). Between the trimmed V and J ends, which lost 0 bases and 7 bases, there was a span of 6 bases. The CDR3 extends over 11 amino acids. CDR3 residues: CSARDLGGYTF. In nucleotides, the CDR3 is TGCAGTGCTAGAGATTTGGGTGGCTACACCTTC.